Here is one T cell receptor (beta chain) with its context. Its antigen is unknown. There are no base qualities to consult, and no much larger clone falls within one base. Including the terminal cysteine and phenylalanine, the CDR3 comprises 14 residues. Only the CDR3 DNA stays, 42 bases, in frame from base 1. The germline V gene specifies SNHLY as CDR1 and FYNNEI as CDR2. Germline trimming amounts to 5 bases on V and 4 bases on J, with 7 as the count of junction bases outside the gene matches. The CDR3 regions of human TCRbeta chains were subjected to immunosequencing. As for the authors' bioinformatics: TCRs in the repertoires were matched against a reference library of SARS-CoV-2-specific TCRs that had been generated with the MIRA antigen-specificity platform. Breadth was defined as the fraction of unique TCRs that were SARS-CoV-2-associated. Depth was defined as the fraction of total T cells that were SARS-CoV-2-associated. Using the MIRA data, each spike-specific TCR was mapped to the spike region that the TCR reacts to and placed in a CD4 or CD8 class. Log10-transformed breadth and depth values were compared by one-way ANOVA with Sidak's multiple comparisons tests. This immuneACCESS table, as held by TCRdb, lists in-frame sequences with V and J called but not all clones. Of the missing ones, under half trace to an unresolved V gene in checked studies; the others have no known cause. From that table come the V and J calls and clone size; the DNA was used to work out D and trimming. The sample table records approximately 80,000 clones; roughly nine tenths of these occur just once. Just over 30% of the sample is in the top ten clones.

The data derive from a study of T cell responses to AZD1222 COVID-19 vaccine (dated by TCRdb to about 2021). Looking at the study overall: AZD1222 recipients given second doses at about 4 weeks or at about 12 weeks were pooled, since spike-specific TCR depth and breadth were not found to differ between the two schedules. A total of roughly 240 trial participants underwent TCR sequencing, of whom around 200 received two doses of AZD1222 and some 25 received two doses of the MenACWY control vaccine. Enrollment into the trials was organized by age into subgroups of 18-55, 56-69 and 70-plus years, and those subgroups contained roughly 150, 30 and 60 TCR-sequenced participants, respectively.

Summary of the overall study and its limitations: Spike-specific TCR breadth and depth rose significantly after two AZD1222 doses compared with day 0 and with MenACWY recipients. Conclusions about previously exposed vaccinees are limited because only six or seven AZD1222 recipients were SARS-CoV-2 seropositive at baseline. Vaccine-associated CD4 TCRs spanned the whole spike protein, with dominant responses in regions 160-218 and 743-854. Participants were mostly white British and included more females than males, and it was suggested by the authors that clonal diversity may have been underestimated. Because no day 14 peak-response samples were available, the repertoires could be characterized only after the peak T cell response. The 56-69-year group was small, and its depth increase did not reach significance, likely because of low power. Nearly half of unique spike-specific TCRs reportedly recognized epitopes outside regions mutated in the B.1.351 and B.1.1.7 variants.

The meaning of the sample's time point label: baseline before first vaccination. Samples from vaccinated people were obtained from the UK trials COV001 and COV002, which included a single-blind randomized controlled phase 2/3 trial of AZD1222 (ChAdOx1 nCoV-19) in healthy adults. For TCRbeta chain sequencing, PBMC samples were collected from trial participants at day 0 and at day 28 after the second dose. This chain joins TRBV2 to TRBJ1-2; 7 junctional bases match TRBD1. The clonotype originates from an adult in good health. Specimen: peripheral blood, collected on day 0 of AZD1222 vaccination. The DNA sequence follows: TGTGCCAGCAGTTCGGACAGGACTTTCTATGGCTACACCTTC. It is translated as CASSSDRTFYGYTF.